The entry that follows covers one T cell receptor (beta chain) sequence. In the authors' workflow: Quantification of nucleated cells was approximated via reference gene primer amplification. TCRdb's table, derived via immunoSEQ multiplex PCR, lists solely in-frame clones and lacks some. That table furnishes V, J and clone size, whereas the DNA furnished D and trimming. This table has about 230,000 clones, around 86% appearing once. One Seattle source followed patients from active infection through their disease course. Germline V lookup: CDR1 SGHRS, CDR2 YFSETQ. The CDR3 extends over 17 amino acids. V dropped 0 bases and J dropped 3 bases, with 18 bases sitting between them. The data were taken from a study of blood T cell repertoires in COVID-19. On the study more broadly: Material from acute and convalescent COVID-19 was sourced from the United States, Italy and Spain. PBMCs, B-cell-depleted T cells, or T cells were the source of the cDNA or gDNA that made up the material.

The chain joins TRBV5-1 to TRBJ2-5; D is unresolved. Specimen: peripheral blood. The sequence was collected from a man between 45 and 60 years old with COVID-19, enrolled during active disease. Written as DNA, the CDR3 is TGCGCCAGCAGCTTGGGGCCCCCACGACAAATTAAAGAGACCCAGTACTTC. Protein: CASSLGPPRQIKETQYF. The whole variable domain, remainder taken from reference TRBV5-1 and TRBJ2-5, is KAGVTQTPRYLIKTRGQQVTLSCSPISGHRSVSWYQQTPGQGLQFLFEYFSETQRNKGNFPGRFSGRQFSNSRSEMNVSTLELGDSALYLCASSLGPPRQIKETQYFGPGTRLLVL.